This is a list of T cell receptor beta chains from one sample in a study of blood T cell repertoires in COVID-19. Here immunoSEQ multiplex PCR was the method, and the copy in TCRdb shows in-frame clones only, minus some. Of around 120,000 clones listed, roughly 90% are singletons. The sample comprised peripheral blood. The receptors were sampled from a man in his fifties or sixties with active COVID-19. Each CDR3 is given with its conserved first and last residue. A D gene is named only where the DNA matches it firmly. Expanded clones are given a class, and other clones once, few, many or no size at all.

V	size	J	D	DNA	CDR3
TRBV12-5	.	TRBJ1-2	TRBD1	TGTGCTAGTGGTTCCGGACAGGGAAACTATGGCTACACCTTC	CASGSGQGNYGYTF
TRBV5-4	.	TRBJ2-1	.	TGTGCCAGCAGCTTGGACAGGGCTGAGCAGTTCTTC	CASSLDRAEQFF
TRBV12-3/TRBV12-4	.	TRBJ1-2	.	TGTGCCAGCAGGTTGCCAGGGGACTATGGCTACACCTTC	CASRLPGDYGYTF
TRBV6-1	.	TRBJ1-1	.	TGTGCCAGCAGTGAAGCGCTGAGGCAGCTCGAGGGTGCTTTCTTT	CASSEALRQLEGAFF
TRBV2	.	TRBJ2-3	TRBD2	TGTGCCAGCACAACTAGCGGTAGCACAGATACGCAGTATTTT	CASTTSGSTDTQYF
TRBV6-5	.	TRBJ1-1	TRBD1	TGTGCCAGCAGGGGATTACAGGGGTTTGCAACTGAAGCTTTCTTT	CASRGLQGFATEAFF
TRBV11-2	.	TRBJ1-5	TRBD1	TGTGCCAGCAGCTTAGCGGGACAGCTAAATCAGCCCCAGCATTTT	CASSLAGQLNQPQHF
TRBV19	.	TRBJ2-3	TRBD1	TGTGCCAGTAGTCCCGACAGGGAGAGCACAGATACGCAGTATTTT	CASSPDRESTDTQYF
TRBV7-9	.	TRBJ2-1	.	TGTGCCAGCAGCCGCCAGATCGAGCAGTTCTTC	CASSRQIEQFF
TRBV12-3/TRBV12-4	.	TRBJ1-1	.	TGTGCCAGCAGTTTAGGAGAGAACACTGAAGCTTTCTTT	CASSLGENTEAFF
TRBV11-3	.	TRBJ2-3	TRBD2	TGTGCCAGCAGCTTAGAAGAGGGTCGGGGGGCAGATACGCAGTATTTT	CASSLEEGRGADTQYF
TRBV3-1/TRBV3-2	.	TRBJ2-1	TRBD2	TGTGCCAGCACCCCAACTAGCGGGGGGTTATACAATGAGCAGTTCTTC	CASTPTSGGLYNEQFF
TRBV18	.	TRBJ2-1	.	TGTGCCAGCTCACTCTCCACTGGCGGGAAACTGAATGAGCAGTTCTTC	CASSLSTGGKLNEQFF
TRBV7-9	.	TRBJ2-5	.	TGTGCCAGCAGCCATACATACGGGATACAAGAGACCCAGTACTTC	CASSHTYGIQETQYF
TRBV15	.	TRBJ2-7	.	TGTGCCACCAGCAGAGATGGAGGCGCCAGCTCCTACGAGCAGTACTTC	CATSRDGGASSYEQYF
TRBV7-6	.	TRBJ2-7	.	TGTGCCAGCAGCCACAACAGGGAGGGTTGGTACGAGCAGTACTTC	CASSHNREGWYEQYF
TRBV7-9	.	TRBJ2-3	.	TGTGCCAGCAGCTTTCAGCGGGCCCGCACAGATACGCAGTATTTT	CASSFQRARTDTQYF
TRBV4-1	.	TRBJ1-6	.	TGCGCCAGCAGCCAAGAAGCGGGGAGTGGGTCCTATAATTCACCCCTCCACTTT	CASSQEAGSGSYNSPLHF
TRBV5-1	once	TRBJ2-5	TRBD1	TGCGCCAGCAGCTTACGAGAGACAGGGGGTTCGGAGACCCAGTACTTC	CASSLRETGGSETQYF
TRBV19	.	TRBJ1-2	.	TGTGCCAGTAGTCCACAACAGGGAACTAACTATGGCTACACCTTC	CASSPQQGTNYGYTF
TRBV5-1	once	TRBJ2-7	.	TGCGCCAGCAGCCGGGACTCCTACGAGCAGTACTTC	CASSRDSYEQYF
TRBV19	.	TRBJ1-2	.	TGTGCCAGTAGTTCACAACAAACCCGGACAGCCTATGGCTACACCTTC	CASSSQQTRTAYGYTF
TRBV19	few	TRBJ1-1	.	TGTGCCAGTAGTAACCAGGGCCAGAACACTGAAGCTTTCTTT	CASSNQGQNTEAFF
TRBV6-5	once	TRBJ1-4	TRBD1	TGTGCCAGCAGTTCCGATACAGGGGCAAAACTGTTTTTT	CASSSDTGAKLFF
TRBV7-9	few	TRBJ2-2	TRBD1	TGTGCCAGCAGCTTAGCGGCAGGGGGCAGTCCCGGGGAGCTGTTTTTT	CASSLAAGGSPGELFF
TRBV5-6	.	TRBJ1-5	TRBD1	TGTGCCAGCAGCTGGGGACAGGGACCAGGGCCCCAGCATTTT	CASSWGQGPGPQHF
TRBV3-1/TRBV3-2	.	TRBJ1-1	.	TGTGCCAGCAGCCCTAACCCGTACACAGGTACAATGAACACTGAAGCTTTCTTT	CASSPNPYTGTMNTEAFF
TRBV7-6	.	TRBJ2-6	.	TGTGCCAGCAGCTTGAATGGGCCTGGGGCCAACGTCCTGACTTTC	CASSLNGPGANVLTF
TRBV10-3	.	TRBJ1-1	TRBD1	TGTGCCATCAGGCACTTTACAGGGGGCGAGGTGAACACTGAAGCTTTCTTT	CAIRHFTGGEVNTEAFF
TRBV2	.	TRBJ1-1	.	TGTGCCAGCAGCCCCTTAACAGGCACTGAAGCTTTCTTT	CASSPLTGTEAFF
TRBV5-6	.	TRBJ2-2	TRBD1	TGTGCCAGCAGCTTGTTGACAGGGGCCGGGGAGCTGTTTTTT	CASSLLTGAGELFF
TRBV18	.	TRBJ1-2	.	TGTGCCAGCTCACGAGACAGAGACTATGGCTACACCTTC	CASSRDRDYGYTF
TRBV5-1	once	TRBJ2-7	TRBD1	TGCGCCAGCAGCCCGACAGGGTCCAGTACCTACGAGCAGTACTTC	CASSPTGSSTYEQYF
TRBV19	.	TRBJ1-5	TRBD1	TGTGCCAGTAGAAGTCCCGGGACAGGGTCGTCGGGTGTGCCCCAGCATTTT	CASRSPGTGSSGVPQHF
TRBV2	.	TRBJ2-7	TRBD1	TGTGCCAGCAGGACAGGGGGCCCCCCTAATTACGAGCAGTACTTC	CASRTGGPPNYEQYF
TRBV19	.	TRBJ1-1	TRBD1	TGTGCCAGTAGGGGACAGGGTCGGGACACTGAAGCTTTCTTT	CASRGQGRDTEAFF
TRBV6-1	few	TRBJ1-2	.	TGTGCCAGCAGTGAAAGGGCCCAATCCGAGGGCTATGGCTACACCTTC	CASSERAQSEGYGYTF
TRBV5-1	.	TRBJ2-5	TRBD1	TGCGCCAGCAGCTTGGCACAGGGGGGCCGAGAGACCCAGTACTTC	CASSLAQGGRETQYF
TRBV9	.	TRBJ2-5	TRBD2	TGTGCCAGCAGCGCCATAGCGGGGGGTGGGGAGACCCAGTACTTC	CASSAIAGGGETQYF